This is a list of T cell receptor beta chains from one sample in a study of T cells after yellow fever vaccination. TCRdb redid the calling of the 5' RACE reads with MiXCR, one entry per CDR3 protein. Of approximately 120,000 distinct CDR3 sequences listed, about 7% are singletons. The source was CD4+ T cells sorted from PBMCs, collected less than 11 days after the first yellow fever vaccination. The receptors originated from a man aged 18 to 35 who received the YFV17D yellow fever vaccine. Each CDR3 is given with its conserved first and last residue. The D gene is left open where the match is weak. Sizes are listed as once, few, many or a size class.

size	J	V	D	DNA	CDR3
many	TRBJ1-2	TRBV20-1	.	TGCAGTGCTTACAAGGACGGGGACTATGGCTACACCTTC	CSAYKDGDYGYTF
many	TRBJ2-1	TRBV11-2	.	TGTGCCAGCAGCTTAGGTCGGGTCCCCTACAATGAGCAGTTCTTC	CASSLGRVPYNEQFF
many	TRBJ2-1	TRBV5-1	TRBD2	TGCGCCAGCAGCTTGCGCCTAGCGGGGTACAATGAGCAGTTCTTC	CASSLRLAGYNEQFF
many	TRBJ2-5	TRBV7-9	.	TGTGCCAGCAGCTTAGCCGTCCAAGAGACCCAGTACTTC	CASSLAVQETQYF
many	TRBJ1-6	TRBV4-1	TRBD1	TGCGCCAGCAGCCTCACCTCCGGGACAGATAATTCACCCCTCCACTTT	CASSLTSGTDNSPLHF
many	TRBJ1-2	TRBV5-1	TRBD1	TGCGCCAGCAGCTTGGACACAGGGGACTATGGCTACACCTTC	CASSLDTGDYGYTF
many	TRBJ2-5	TRBV5-1	.	TGCGCCAGCAGCTTGGTACAGATAGAGGGAGAGACCCAGTACTTC	CASSLVQIEGETQYF
many	TRBJ2-5	TRBV5-1	.	TGCGCCAGCAGCCTACCCCCTTACGTGACCCAGTACTTC	CASSLPPYVTQYF
many	TRBJ2-2	TRBV28	TRBD1	TGTGCCAGCAGTCCCGCCGGGACAGGGTCGACCGGGGAGCTGTTTTTT	CASSPAGTGSTGELFF
many	TRBJ2-7	TRBV2	.	TGTGCCAGCGGCGCTTACGAGCAGTACTTC	CASGAYEQYF
many	TRBJ1-5	TRBV3-1	.	TGTGCCAGCAGCCAAGGACCAGCGGTAGATAGCAATCAGCCCCAGCATTTT	CASSQGPAVDSNQPQHF
many	TRBJ1-6	TRBV6-5	.	TGTGCCAGCATGCAGGGAGGGCTTGATTCACCCCTCCACTTT	CASMQGGLDSPLHF
few	TRBJ2-3	TRBV20-1	TRBD2	TGCAGTGCTACTAACAGGCGGGGGGACAGCACAGATACGCAGTATTTT	CSATNRRGDSTDTQYF
many	TRBJ2-3	TRBV24-1	.	TGTGCCACCAGTCCAAGACTTTGGGATACGCAGTATTTT	CATSPRLWDTQYF
many	TRBJ2-3	TRBV11-2	TRBD2	TGTGCCAGCAGCCCCCGGACTAGCGGGGGCACAGATACGCAGTATTTT	CASSPRTSGGTDTQYF
many	TRBJ2-3	TRBV14	TRBD1	TGTGCCAGCAGCCCGTCGACAGGGGGCTGGTCAGATACGCAGTATTTT	CASSPSTGGWSDTQYF